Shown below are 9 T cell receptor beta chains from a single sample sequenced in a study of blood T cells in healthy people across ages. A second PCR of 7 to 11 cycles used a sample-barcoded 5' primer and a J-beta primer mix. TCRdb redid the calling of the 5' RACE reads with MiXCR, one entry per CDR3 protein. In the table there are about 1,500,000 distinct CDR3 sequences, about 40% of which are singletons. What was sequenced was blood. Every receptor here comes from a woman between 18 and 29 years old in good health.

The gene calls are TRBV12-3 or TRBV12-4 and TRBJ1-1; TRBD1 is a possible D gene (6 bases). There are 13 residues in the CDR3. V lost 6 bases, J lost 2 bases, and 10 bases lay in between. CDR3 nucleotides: TGTGCCAGCAGACGACAGGCTAACACTGAAGCTTTCTTT. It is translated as CASRRQANTEAFF.

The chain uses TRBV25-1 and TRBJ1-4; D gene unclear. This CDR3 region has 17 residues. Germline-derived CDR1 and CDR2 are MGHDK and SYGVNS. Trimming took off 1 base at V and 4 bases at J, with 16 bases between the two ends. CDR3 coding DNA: TGTGCCAGCAGTGAATCTTATAGGGTCGAAATTAATGAAAAACTGTTTTTT. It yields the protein CASSESYRVEINEKLFF.

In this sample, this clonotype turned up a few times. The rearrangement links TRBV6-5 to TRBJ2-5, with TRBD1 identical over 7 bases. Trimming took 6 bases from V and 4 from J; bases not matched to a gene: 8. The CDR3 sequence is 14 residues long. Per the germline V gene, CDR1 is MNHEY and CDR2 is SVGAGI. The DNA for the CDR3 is TGTGCCAGCAGGCCCGGGACAGTGTCAGAGACCCAGTACTTC. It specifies CASRPGTVSETQYF.

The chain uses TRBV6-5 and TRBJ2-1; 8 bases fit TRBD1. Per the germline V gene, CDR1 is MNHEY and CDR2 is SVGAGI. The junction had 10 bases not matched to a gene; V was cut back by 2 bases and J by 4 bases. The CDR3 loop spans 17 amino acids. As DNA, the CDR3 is TGTGCCAGCAGTTACGCCCGGACAGGGAACCATTACAATGAGCAGTTCTTC. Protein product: CASSYARTGNHYNEQFF.

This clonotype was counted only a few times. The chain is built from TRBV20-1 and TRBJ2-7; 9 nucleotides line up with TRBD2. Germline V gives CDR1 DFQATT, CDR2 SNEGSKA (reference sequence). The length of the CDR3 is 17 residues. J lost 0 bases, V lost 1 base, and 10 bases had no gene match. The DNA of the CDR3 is TGCAGTGCTAGAGGAGGTAGCGGGGGCCGTAGCTCCTACGAGCAGTACTTC. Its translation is CSARGGSGGRSSYEQYF.

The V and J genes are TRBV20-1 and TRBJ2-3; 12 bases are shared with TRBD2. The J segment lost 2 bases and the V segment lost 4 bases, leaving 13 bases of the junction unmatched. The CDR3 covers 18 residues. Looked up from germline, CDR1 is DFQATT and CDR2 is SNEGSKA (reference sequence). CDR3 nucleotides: TGCAGTGCTAACACCGAAAAACTAGCGGGAGGCTACACAGATACGCAGTATTTT. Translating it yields CSANTEKLAGGYTDTQYF.

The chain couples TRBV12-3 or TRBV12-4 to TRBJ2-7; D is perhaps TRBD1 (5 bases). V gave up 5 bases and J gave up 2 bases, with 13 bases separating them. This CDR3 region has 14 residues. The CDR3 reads CASSPPGQAYEQYF. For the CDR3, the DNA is TGTGCCAGCAGTCCCCCAGGGCAGGCCTACGAGCAGTACTTC.

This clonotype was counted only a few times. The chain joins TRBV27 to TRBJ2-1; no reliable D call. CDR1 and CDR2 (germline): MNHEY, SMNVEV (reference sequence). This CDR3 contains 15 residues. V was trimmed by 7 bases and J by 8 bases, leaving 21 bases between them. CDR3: CASTLSQPPSDEQFF. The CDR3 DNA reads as TGTGCCAGCACCTTAAGCCAGCCCCCTTCCGATGAGCAGTTCTTC.

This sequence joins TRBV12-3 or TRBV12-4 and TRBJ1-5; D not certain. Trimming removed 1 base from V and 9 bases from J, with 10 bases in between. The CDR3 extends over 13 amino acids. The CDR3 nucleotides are TGTGCCAGCAGTTTAGACCGGGGTTTGCCCCAGCATTTT. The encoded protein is CASSLDRGLPQHF.